This T cell receptor (beta chain) was observed in a study of CD8 T cells in Susac syndrome. Germline V gives CDR1 MNHEY, CDR2 SVGAGI. Trimming took 0 bases from V and 0 from J; bases not matched to a gene: 15. The CDR3 length is 20 residues. Findings of the study overall: The CD4+ T cell repertoires that were profiled in Susac syndrome showed no clonal expansion.

Points on this clonotype: Its antigen is still unknown.

RNA, at roughly 0.45 to 1 ug, was reverse transcribed with random hexamers. MiXCR, applied by TCRdb to the immunoSEQ multiplex PCR reads, yields one record per CDR3 protein. The sample lists some 150,000 distinct CDR3 sequences, roughly 95% occurring once. The T cells that were sequenced for TCR beta were CD8+ and CD4+ cells from blood. The diagnostic criteria were recently defined, and patients with Susac syndrome met them for definite or probable disease. The chain combines TRBV6-5 with TRBJ2-5, with 8 bases aligning to TRBD2. The sequenced material came from CD4+ T cells from PBMCs. The sequence derives from a human donor with Susac syndrome. CDR3: CASSYSIPSGGPINQETQYF. In DNA form, the CDR3 reads TGTGCCAGCAGTTACTCGATACCCAGCGGGGGACCTATAAACCAAGAGACCCAGTACTTC.